This T cell receptor (beta chain) was sequenced during a study of T-cell memory formation after mild COVID-19. Note on this clonotype: The target antigen is unknown.

From the 5' RACE reads, TCRdb called clonotypes with MiXCR, one entry per CDR3 protein. The table shows under 650,000 distinct CDR3 sequences, with over 15% occurring only once. V lost 1 base to trimming and J lost 0 bases; unmatched junction nucleotides: 6. The CDR3 extends over 17 amino acids. Looked up from germline, CDR1 is LNHNV and CDR2 is YYDKDF (reference sequence). Study findings and constraints: The appearance of some responding clones in pre-infection memory suggested that cross-reactive memory joined.

Sequencing used PBMCs or a T cell subset sorted from them (not recorded which). The TCR sequence derives from an adult woman who had mild COVID-19 (a few samples of this study predate the infection). Cell type and time point are not known. This chain joins TRBV15 and TRBJ2-3; 8 positions agree with TRBD2. This CDR3 is CATSRVKAGVSTDTQYF. The CDR3 region has the DNA TGTGCCACCAGCAGAGTTAAAGCGGGAGTTAGCACAGATACGCAGTATTTT.